This TCR beta chain was documented in a study of cytomegalovirus exposure and HLA in healthy donors. About the study: Among the roughly 370 genotyped donors, 81% were placed in the Caucasian-associated ancestry cluster.

The study ran its PCR with 60 Vbeta and 13 Jbeta primers. Data came from immunoSEQ multiplex PCR; TCRdb stores just in-frame clones and leaves some out. The sample holds 150,000 to 180,000 clones, 80% seen once. The CDR3 loop spans 13 amino acids. Deletions cut 5 bases from V and 6 bases from J, with 12 bases between. The germline V gene encodes CDR1 SGHTA and CDR2 FQGTGA. The sequencing sample was made of PBMCs. The TCR comes from a man between 25 and 39 years old in good health and CMV-seropositive. The chain recombines TRBV7-3 with TRBJ2-3; a possible D gene is TRBD1 (5 bases). The CDR3 DNA reads TGTGCCAGCAGCCTAAGACAGCGCGATACGCAGTATTTT. The encoded protein is CASSLRQRDTQYF.